The sequence of this T cell receptor beta chain was determined in a study of blood T cell repertoires in COVID-19. Study information: Sites across the United States, Italy and Spain contributed samples from acute and convalescent COVID-19. Sources were T cells, B-cell-depleted T cells, or PBMCs; the material itself was cDNA or gDNA.

Profiled with immunoSEQ multiplex PCR; TCRdb holds only in-frame clones, not every one. This table holds 84,000 or so clones, over 80% found once. From germline, CDR1 is SGHRS and CDR2 YFSETQ. The V and J ends lost 3 bases and 4 bases, in that order; junction bases with no gene match: 9. The CDR3 has 15 amino acids. The clonotype originates from a woman older than 75 with acute or convalescent COVID-19. The sample taken for sequencing was peripheral blood. This chain connects TRBV5-1 to TRBJ1-2; 7 nucleotides match TRBD1. CDR3 nucleotides: TGCGCCAGCAGCTCACCGGGACAGCCTTCCTATGGCTACACCTTC. This codes for CASSSPGQPSYGYTF.